This passage covers 24 T cell receptor beta chains from one sample sequenced in a study of T cells in Graves' hyperthyroidism and ophthalmopathy. TCR beta CDR3 regions were amplified from RNA. HTBI primers were the set used in a first-round RT-PCR of the TCR CDR3. TCRdb ran MiXCR on the multiplex PCR reads and lists one entry per CDR3 protein. The table lists about 740,000 distinct CDR3 sequences, 12% to 15% of them singletons. Specimen: blood. The receptors originated from a young woman with Graves' hyperthyroidism.

The rearrangement uses TRBV5-1 and TRBJ1-4; 7 nucleotides align to TRBD1. The germline CDR1 and CDR2 sequences are SGHRS and YFSETQ. The V and J ends lost 7 bases and 8 bases, in that order; junction bases with no gene match: 8. The CDR3 totals 13 residues. The CDR3: CASRTGSGEKLFF. In DNA form, the CDR3 reads TGCGCCAGCCGGACAGGATCGGGCGAAAAACTGTTTTTT.

Regarding this clonotype: Germline and junction disagree at one end, which may indicate a read error. V usage is TRBV7-9 and J usage is TRBJ2-5, with D perhaps assigned TRBD1 or TRBD2 (6 bases each). Germline CDR1 reads SEHNR; CDR2 reads FQNEAQ (reference sequence). The CDR3 runs to 13 residues. The CDR3 loop is CASSSDGGRTEDF. Written as DNA, the CDR3 is TGTGCCAGCAGCTCCGATGGGGGGCGGACGGAGGACTTC.

This clonotype showed up just a few times. The rearrangement links TRBV9 to TRBJ2-5; D is unclear. V was cut by 1 base and J by 5 bases, with 12 bases left in between. The germline gives CDR1 SGDLS, CDR2 YYNGEE. The CDR3 has 14 amino acids. This chain's CDR3 is CASSVHPRWETQYF. CDR3 bases: TGTGCCAGCAGCGTACACCCTAGATGGGAGACCCAGTACTTC.

V is TRBV9 and J is TRBJ1-3, with D hard to call. This CDR3 is 13 amino acids long. CDR1 and CDR2 from the germline V gene are SGDLS and YYNGEE. Trimming removed 3 bases from V and 4 bases from J, with 8 bases in between. The CDR3, as DNA: TGTGCCAGCAGCGCAGAAGCAGGAAACACCATATATTTT. Amino acids: CASSAEAGNTIYF.

This clonotype was counted at least ten times. This chain links TRBV7-6 with TRBJ2-1, with TRBD2 matching 11 bases. This CDR3 is built from 15 residues. V shed 5 bases and J 2 bases; nucleotides not matched to a gene: 2. The V gene's germline CDR1 is SGHVS and CDR2 FNYEAQ. DNA for the CDR3: TGTGCCAGCAGCATGACTAGCGGGACCTACAATGAGCAGTTCTTC. Its protein product is CASSMTSGTYNEQFF.

This clonotype was seen many times. The chain's CDR3 is CASSSAESSYNEQFF. The CDR3 DNA sequence: TGTGCCAGCAGCTCAGCGGAGAGCTCCTACAATGAGCAGTTCTTC. The V call is TRBV12-3 or TRBV12-4, the J call TRBJ2-1; tentative D call: TRBD2 (5 bases). With 6 bases removed from V and 0 bases from J, the gap between germline ends came to 12 bases. The CDR3 runs to 15 residues.

The genes are TRBV7-9 and TRBJ1-5; D gene uncertain. In germline, CDR1 is SEHNR, CDR2 FQNEAQ (reference sequence). Trimming left V 1 base short and J 0 bases short, with 10 bases between. The CDR3 length is 16 residues. Here the CDR3 reads CASSLGPAGSNQPQHF. CDR3 nucleotides: TGTGCCAGCAGCTTAGGACCCGCAGGTAGCAATCAGCCCCAGCATTTT. The full variable domain, in which reference TRBV7-9 and TRBJ1-5 provide the parts outside the CDR3, is DTGVSQNPRHKITKRGQNVTFRCDPISEHNRLYWYRQTLGQGPEFLTYFQNEAQLEKSRLLSDRFSAERPKGSFSTLEIQRTEQGDSAMYLCASSLGPAGSNQPQHFGDGTRLSIL.

With regard to this clonotype: Relative to the germline gene, one junction end is altered; a read error may explain this. The V and J genes are TRBV30 and TRBJ2-1; the D is unclear. The germline V gene encodes CDR1 GTSNPN and CDR2 SVGIG (reference sequence). The CDR3 length is 20 residues. This CDR3 is CAWRVLQGYPAGLSCNEQFF. The CDR3 DNA is TGTGCCTGGAGGGTCCTCCAAGGCTACCCTGCCGGGCTATCCTGCAATGAGCAGTTCTTC.

The gene calls are TRBV7-6 and TRBJ2-5, with D unresolved. Looked up from germline, CDR1 is SGHVS and CDR2 is FNYEAQ. The CDR3 totals 14 residues. V lost 1 base and J 0 bases, leaving 6 bases between the germline ends. The CDR3 bases are TGTGCCAGCAGCTTAGAGCCAGACCAAGAGACCCAGTACTTC. It is translated as CASSLEPDQETQYF.

This clonotype was picked up many times. This sequence joins TRBV14 and TRBJ2-1, with D perhaps TRBD2 (6 bases). Germline CDR1 SGHDN, CDR2 FVKESK. V was shortened by 2 bases and J by 9 bases, with 14 bases between the two germline ends. The CDR3 has 14 residues. CDR3 sequence reads: CASSQRRLGGEQFF. The CDR3 coding sequence is TGTGCCAGCAGCCAACGACGACTAGGTGGTGAGCAGTTCTTC.

There are many counts of this clonotype. V is TRBV30 and J is TRBJ1-4; a weak D match, TRBD1 (5 bases). This CDR3 region has 14 residues. Germline CDR1 GTSNPN, CDR2 SVGIG (reference sequence). Trimming removed 4 bases from V and 8 bases from J, with 17 bases in between. The CDR3 nucleotides read TGTGCCTGGAAGACAGCGTCTGGTATCGAAAAACTGTTTTTT. Its translation: CAWKTASGIEKLFF. The full variable domain, in which reference TRBV30 and TRBJ1-4 provide the parts outside the CDR3, is SQTIHQWPATLVQPVGSPLSLECTVEGTSNPNLYWYRQAAGRGLQLLFYSVGIGQISSEVPQNLSASRPQDRQFILSSKKLLLSDSGFYLCAWKTASGIEKLFFGSGTQLSVL.

This clonotype came up a few times. The rearrangement uses TRBV27 and TRBJ2-3, with 7 bases lining up with TRBD2. The CDR3 is made up of 14 amino acids. Unmatched junction bases numbered 9, after V lost 7 bases and J lost 5 bases. Germline CDR1 is MNHEY and CDR2 is SMNVEV (reference sequence). CDR3 DNA sequence: TGTGCCAGCACTCTCACCCCGGGGGGAGATACGCAGTATTTT. It encodes CASTLTPGGDTQYF.

This clonotype was seen more than once but under ten times. The V and J genes are TRBV10-3 and TRBJ1-2; unclear D gene. This CDR3 has 15 amino acids. V gave up 7 bases and J gave up 1 base, with 16 bases separating them. Germline V lookup: CDR1 ENHRY, CDR2 SYGVKD. The CDR3 is CAIKPPSQDNYGYTF. DNA of the CDR3: TGTGCCATCAAACCCCCCTCCCAGGATAACTATGGCTACACCTTC.

In its sample, this clonotype was seen many times. This chain links TRBV9 with TRBJ2-7; 11 bases align to TRBD2. J was trimmed by 2 bases and V by 4 bases; bases with no gene match: 11. CDR1 is SGDLS and CDR2 is YYNGEE in the germline V gene. This CDR3 spans 17 amino acids. CDR3 amino acids: CASSPGAVAGGPYEQYF. As DNA, the CDR3 is TGTGCCAGCAGCCCGGGGGCTGTAGCGGGAGGGCCCTACGAGCAGTACTTC.

In this sample, this clonotype turned up many times. This chain connects TRBV20-1 to TRBJ2-3; 8 bases align to TRBD1. The CDR3 covers 17 residues. Germline CDR1 DFQATT, CDR2 SNEGSKA (reference sequence). The V and J ends lost 3 bases and 1 base, in that order; junction bases with no gene match: 12. CDR3 nucleotides: TGCAGTGCTAGCTCCTCATCAGGGGGCGGCCGCACAGATACGCAGTATTTT. Its protein is CSASSSSGGGRTDTQYF.

This chain joins TRBV10-3 and TRBJ2-1; 7 bases agree with TRBD2. CDR3 length equals 13 residues. Germline CDR1 ENHRY, CDR2 SYGVKD. J gave up 5 bases and V 5 bases, and 3 bases lay outside the gene matches. CDR3 nucleotide sequence: TGTGCCATCAGTAGCGGGGACCACAATGAGCAGTTCTTC. Protein: CAISSGDHNEQFF.

In DNA, the CDR3 is TGTGCCAGCAGCTCAAACGGCGCCAGGGGGAACACTGAAGCTTTCTTT. Its protein product is CASSSNGARGNTEAFF. V is TRBV7-9 and J is TRBJ1-1; D might be TRBD1 (6 bases). The CDR3 is made up of 16 amino acids. The germline V and J ends were trimmed by 4 bases and 1 base, with 16 bases remaining between them. The germline gives CDR1 SEHNR, CDR2 FQNEAQ (reference sequence).

This clonotype was observed many times. The V and J genes are TRBV5-1 and TRBJ2-1; the match to TRBD2 covers 11 bases. Trimming cost V 5 bases and J 8 bases; bases outside gene matches: 12. Germline V gene data show CDR1 as SGHRS and CDR2 as YFSETQ. The CDR3 contains 16 residues. The CDR3 DNA reads TGCGCCAGCAGTCACCTTAGCGGGAGGGCCTGGGATGAGCAGTTCTTC. Protein sequence: CASSHLSGRAWDEQFF.

This clonotype was detected ten times or more. The V call is TRBV20-1, the J call TRBJ2-7; 7 bases are a match to TRBD2. The CDR3 runs 18 residues. V gave up 4 bases and J gave up 0 bases; unmatched junction bases: 18. Germline V gives CDR1 DFQATT, CDR2 SNEGSKA (reference sequence). The DNA of the CDR3 is TGCAGTGCTATTACCGGGAGGCCACTTACTTTTAGCTCCTACGAGCAGTACTTC. Its translation: CSAITGRPLTFSSYEQYF.

CDR3 amino acids: CAWSSPRQGAARAGASGELFF. The CDR3, as DNA: TGTGCCTGGAGTTCGCCAAGACAGGGGGCTGCTAGGGCGGGGGCGAGCGGGGAGCTGTTTTTT. V and J are TRBV30 and TRBJ2-2; 10 positions agree with TRBD1. The length of the CDR3 is 21 residues. The trim removed 2 bases at V and 7 bases at J, leaving 25 bases unmatched. Germline CDR1 GTSNPN, CDR2 SVGIG (reference sequence).

V usage is TRBV18 and J usage is TRBJ2-5; 14 nucleotides agree with TRBD2. Trimming cost V 0 bases and J 3 bases; bases outside gene matches: 0. CDR3 size: 16 residues. Germline CDR1 reads KGHSH; CDR2 reads LQKENI. The CDR3, as DNA: TGTGCCAGCTCACCACCGGGACTAGCGGGGGAAGAGACCCAGTACTTC. Translation gives CASSPPGLAGEETQYF.

This clonotype was found many times. DNA of the CDR3: TGTGCCAGCAGTGCCGACAGGGTCTCGGGCAATGAGCAGTTCTTC. It encodes CASSADRVSGNEQFF. The chain has TRBV27 and TRBJ2-1; 7 bases are shared with TRBD1. This CDR3 spans 15 amino acids. Per germline, CDR1 MNHEY and CDR2 SMNVEV (reference sequence). Trimming at V came to 5 bases and at J to 6 bases, leaving 10 bases not matched to a gene.

In DNA form, the CDR3 reads TGCAGCGTTTCGGGGTTTACGAGCTCAGATACGCAGTATTTT. Its protein product is CSVSGFTSSDTQYF. The gene calls are TRBV29-1 and TRBJ2-3, with D possibly matching TRBD2 (5 bases). V was trimmed by 5 bases and J by 4 bases, leaving 16 bases between them. Germline values: CDR1 SQVTM, CDR2 ANQGSEA. This CDR3 has 14 residues.

This clonotype showed up many times. This chain connects TRBV7-3 to TRBJ2-3, with TRBD2 matching over 9 bases. Trimming cost V 1 base and J 6 bases; bases outside gene matches: 8. The CDR3 runs to 16 residues. From germline, CDR1 is SGHTA and CDR2 FQGTGA. The DNA for the CDR3 is TGTGCCAGCAGCTTAAGGTCTGGACTAGCGTCCGATACGCAGTATTTT. Translated, it gives CASSLRSGLASDTQYF.